The source of this T cell receptor beta chain is a study of blood T cell repertoires in COVID-19. Study background: Acute-phase and convalescent COVID-19 samples originated in the United States, Italy and Spain. The analysed material was cDNA or gDNA that came from T cells, B-cell-depleted T cells, or PBMCs.

The V and J ends lost 3 bases and 0 bases respectively, with 11 bases between them. The V gene's germline CDR1 is SGDLS and CDR2 YYNGEE. The CDR3 extends over 15 amino acids. Per the original methods: Estimates of nucleated cell counts were drawn from the amplification of reference gene primers. This table comes from immunoSEQ multiplex PCR, and its TCRdb copy is limited to in-frame clones, with some not included. V, J and clone size are taken as reported in that table, and D and trimming were inferred from the DNA itself. The sample consists of hundreds of thousands of clones, more than 70% of them appearing once. Seattle patients were enrolled while actively infected and followed longitudinally.

The chain couples TRBV9 to TRBJ2-3, with a tentative D call TRBD2 (5 bases). The sequenced material came from peripheral blood. This TCR came from a woman between 65 and 79 years old with COVID-19, enrolled during active disease. Here the CDR3 reads CASSAVAGSTDTQYF. The CDR3 DNA is TGTGCCAGCAGCGCTGTGGCGGGTAGCACAGATACGCAGTATTTT. The full variable domain, rest sourced from reference TRBV9 and TRBJ2-3, is DSGVTQTPKHLITATGQRVTLRCSPRSGDLSVYWYQQSLDQGLQFLIQYYNGEERAKGNILERFSAQQFPDLHSELNLSSLELGDSALYFCASSAVAGSTDTQYFGPGTRLTVL.